The entry that follows covers one T cell receptor (beta chain) sequence. This clonotype occurred many times. Its antigen is not yet known. One base away there is no much larger clone; base qualities are not given. This record comes from a study of neurological immune-mediated disorders (dated 2019 in TCRdb). In terms of the full investigation: Of the approximately 35 multiple sclerosis patients, approximately 30 had relapsing-remitting MS and 3 had secondary progressive MS. Peripheral blood TCR-beta repertoires from HTLV-I-associated myelopathy (HAM/TSP) patients, multiple sclerosis patients and healthy controls were compared by UMI-based sequencing. The approximately 110 TCR-beta libraries covered PBMC samples along with longitudinal samples, technical triplicates, and paired sorted CD4+ and CD8+ T-cell subsets. The cohort was made up of approximately 65 subjects, consisting of 15 or so HAM/TSP patients, about 34 multiple sclerosis patients and roughly 20 healthy controls.

Study-wide conclusions, independent of this receptor: In a phylogenetic analysis, the repertoires of 18 out of 34 MS patients fell into a single cluster of related CDR3 sequences, pointing to a possible signature at the repertoire level. The MS cluster showed no association with clinical or MRI features, and the authors stated that larger cohorts are needed. No identical CDR3 amino acid sequences were shared among expanded clones across subjects, suggesting private TCR-beta repertoires in all groups. The highest TCR clonal expansion was observed in HAM/TSP patients, whereas the lowest was observed in MS patients, even when compared with healthy controls.

cDNA was synthesized by template-switch 5'RACE using a primer carrying a 10-nucleotide random unique molecular identifier by which each TCR transcript was tagged. Every sequencing run covered 15-18 subjects and yielded more than 200 million TCR-beta sequences. The RNeasy kit was used to extract total RNA. Using the KAPA Real-time Library Amplification kit, TCR-beta VDJ regions were amplified with primers for the TCR constant region and the 5'RACE anchor. A first PCR added sample indexes and Illumina adaptors, and a second PCR then raised library yield. After purification with Ampure beads, the TCR product of roughly 650 bp was size-selected on a 2% E-gel SizeSelection system. Before pooling, library quality was assessed on a Bioanalyzer, concentration was determined with Qubit, and library quantification was performed with the Kapa Library Quantification kit. An Illumina HiSeq 2500 was used to sequence the libraries paired-end at 2 x 150 bp. To increase sequence diversity, roughly 24-32% phiX was spiked into each library pool. On the authors' methods: Quality-filtered reads were processed with the UMI-based MiGEC pipeline, which removed over 85% of raw TCR sequences during error correction. IMGT germline references were used for alignment of VDJ genes, and clonotypes were defined by a unique CDR3 amino acid sequence together with V-J genes. VDJtools evaluated clonal expansion, Shannon diversity and CDR3 relatedness (CalcPairwiseDistances, ClusterSamples); CLCbio workbench built phylogenetic trees. Clones with at least 8 unique UMIs were defined as expanded, with this threshold being based on coefficient-of-variation modelling across technical triplicates. The public sequencing data were trimmed at Q25 with fastp and processed into clonotypes with MiXCR by TCRdb, which kept only in-frame beta chains. CDR3 protein sequences are deduplicated, and each keeps its most common genes and DNA. The V and J calls shown here were made by TCRdb, not taken from the authors' results. In all, the sample holds around 46,000 distinct CDR3 sequences, and less than 5% of those were seen once. Of the sample, under 6.5% is held by the ten largest clones.

For the unsorted PBMC libraries, 2 million PBMCs were stored in RNAlater at -80 degrees C until RNA extraction and were used to generate the libraries. Multiple sclerosis patients were enrolled in a US clinical protocol under which disease progression was evaluated by magnetic resonance imaging. PBMCs were separated from peripheral blood using Ficoll-Hypaque density gradient centrifugation and then cryopreserved in liquid nitrogen. The TCR originated in a woman aged 60-75 years with multiple sclerosis. The material sequenced was PBMCs.

The sequenced DNA: TGTGCCAGCAGCAGGGGTAGCACAGATACGCAGTATTTT. The encoded protein is CASSRGSTDTQYF. The chain is made from TRBV6-5 and TRBJ2-3; TRBD1 is possibly the D segment (6 matching bases). The germline V gene sets CDR1 to MNHEY and CDR2 to SVGAGI. Spanning cysteine to phenylalanine, the CDR3 consists of 13 amino acids. Only the CDR3 portion is preserved as DNA: 39 bases, with reading frame beginning at the first base. V loses 6 bases of germline sequence and J loses 0 bases, and the interval between the two ends is 7 bases.